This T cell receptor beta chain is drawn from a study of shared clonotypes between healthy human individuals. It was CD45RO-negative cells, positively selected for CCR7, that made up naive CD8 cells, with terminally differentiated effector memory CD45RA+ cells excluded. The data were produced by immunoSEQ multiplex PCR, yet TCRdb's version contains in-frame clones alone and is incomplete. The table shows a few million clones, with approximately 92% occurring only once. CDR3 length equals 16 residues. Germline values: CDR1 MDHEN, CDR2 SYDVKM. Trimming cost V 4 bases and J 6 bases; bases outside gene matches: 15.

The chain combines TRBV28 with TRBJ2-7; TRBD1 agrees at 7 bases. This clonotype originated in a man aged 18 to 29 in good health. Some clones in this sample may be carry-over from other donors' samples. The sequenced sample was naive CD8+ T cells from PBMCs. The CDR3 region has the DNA TGTGCCAGCAGTTCTATAGACCTCGAACAGGGGCGCGAGCAGTACTTC. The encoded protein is CASSSIDLEQGREQYF.